These 26 T cell receptor beta chains originate from one sample sequenced in a study of hypomethylating agent response in myelodysplastic syndrome. Assay used: immunoSEQ multiplex PCR; TCRdb lists only in-frame clones, some missing. The data show about 7,600 clones, around 87% seen once. Sequences were derived from bone marrow, sampled before or after starting hypomethylating agent treatment for myelodysplastic syndrome (not recorded which). The receptors were sampled from a human donor with myelodysplastic syndrome.

V and J are TRBV28 and TRBJ1-1; D is unclear. V lost 3 bases and J 6 bases, leaving 5 bases between the germline ends. Germline V gives CDR1 MDHEN, CDR2 SYDVKM. The CDR3 totals 11 residues. The CDR3 sequence: CASSFGAEAFF. As DNA, the CDR3 is TGTGCCAGCAGTTTCGGGGCTGAAGCTTTCTTT.

The genes are TRBV9 and TRBJ1-6; D not resolved. This CDR3 comprises 15 residues. The V end was cut by 4 bases, the J end by 1 base, with 9 bases between. Germline CDR1 and CDR2: SGDLS and YYNGEE. As DNA, the CDR3 is TGTGCCAGCAGCACCAGAGGGTCCTATAATTCACCCCTCCACTTT. Protein product: CASSTRGSYNSPLHF.

The count of this clone is one. V gene TRBV5-1 combines with J gene TRBJ1-2; 9 bases line up with TRBD1. This CDR3 spans 15 amino acids. CDR1 SGHRS and CDR2 YFSETQ come from the germline V gene. Trimming cost V 0 bases and J 5 bases; bases outside gene matches: 5. The CDR3 loop is CASSLDWDREYGYTF. For the CDR3, the DNA is TGCGCCAGCAGCTTGGATTGGGACAGGGAGTATGGCTACACCTTC. The variable domain in full, completed from reference TRBV5-1 and TRBJ1-2, reads KAGVTQTPRYLIKTRGQQVTLSCSPISGHRSVSWYQQTPGQGLQFLFEYFSETQRNKGNFPGRFSGRQFSNSRSEMNVSTLELGDSALYLCASSLDWDREYGYTFGSGTRLTVV.

The J gene is TRBJ2-1, the V gene TRBV7-8, with D possibly being TRBD2 (6 bases). CDR1 is SGHVS, CDR2 FQNEAQ, per germline. The CDR3 loop spans 13 amino acids. Trimming cost V 5 bases and J 4 bases, with 9 bases left between them. This CDR3 is CASSPGTYNEQFF. The DNA for the CDR3 is TGTGCCAGCAGCCCGGGGACTTACAATGAGCAGTTCTTC.

This clone appeared a single time. The chain is built from TRBV10-2 and TRBJ2-2, with 7 bases matching TRBD1. With V trimmed by 6 bases and J by 1 base, 5 bases remained unmatched. Germline V lookup: CDR1 WSHSY, CDR2 SAAADI. The CDR3 runs to 15 residues. CDR3: CASRLTGLNTGELFF. The CDR3 DNA follows: TGCGCCAGCAGGCTGACAGGGTTGAACACCGGGGAGCTGTTTTTT.

The CDR3 sequence is CASSRTLTDTQYF. The CDR3 DNA reads as TGTGCCAGCTCCAGGACCCTCACAGATACGCAGTATTTT. The V and J genes are TRBV5-6 and TRBJ2-3, with D hard to call. Trimming left V 7 bases short and J 2 bases short, with 11 bases between. Germline lookup yields CDR1 SGHDT and CDR2 YYEEEE. This CDR3 region has 13 residues.

The count of this clone is one. This chain joins TRBV5-4 and TRBJ2-2; D not certain. V gave up 2 bases and J gave up 3 bases, with 5 bases separating them. Germline-derived CDR1 and CDR2 are SGHNT and YYREEE (reference sequence). The CDR3 spans 13 residues. The CDR3 nucleotides read TGTGCCAGCAGCTTCGGTCACACCGGGGAGCTGTTTTTT. Protein: CASSFGHTGELFF.

This clone was recorded only once. The chain uses TRBV5-1 and TRBJ1-2; D perhaps matches TRBD1 (6 bases). Trimming stripped 4 bases from V and 4 bases from J, with 17 bases between. The germline V gene has CDR1 SGHRS and CDR2 YFSETQ. The CDR3 runs to 15 residues. The CDR3 here is CASSPDAGGGYGYTF. The CDR3 DNA is TGCGCCAGCAGCCCGGACGCAGGAGGGGGCTATGGCTACACCTTC. The entire variable domain, with the rest obtained from reference TRBV5-1 and TRBJ1-2, is as follows: KAGVTQTPRYLIKTRGQQVTLSCSPISGHRSVSWYQQTPGQGLQFLFEYFSETQRNKGNFPGRFSGRQFSNSRSEMNVSTLELGDSALYLCASSPDAGGGYGYTFGSGTRLTVV.

The chain uses TRBV4-2 and TRBJ2-7; 9 nucleotides align to TRBD1. V lost 0 bases, J lost 6 bases, and 6 bases stayed unmatched. The CDR3 sequence is 15 residues long. Germline V gene data show CDR1 as LGHNA and CDR2 as YNFKEQ. This CDR3 reads CASSQDVTGGSEQYF. Written as DNA, the CDR3 is TGTGCCAGCAGCCAAGATGTGACAGGGGGATCCGAGCAGTACTTC.

The gene calls are TRBV9 and TRBJ2-5, with no clear D. V lost 0 bases to trimming and J lost 5 bases, with 11 bases between them. The CDR3 has 14 amino acids. Germline lookup yields CDR1 SGDLS and CDR2 YYNGEE. As DNA, the CDR3 is TGTGCCAGCAGCGTAGGAGTGCGCCCGGAGACCCAGTACTTC. Encoded protein: CASSVGVRPETQYF. The whole variable domain, filled in from reference TRBV9 and TRBJ2-5, reads DSGVTQTPKHLITATGQRVTLRCSPRSGDLSVYWYQQSLDQGLQFLIQYYNGEERAKGNILERFSAQQFPDLHSELNLSSLELGDSALYFCASSVGVRPETQYFGPGTRLLVL.

This clone showed up just a few times. V gene TRBV10-3 combines with J gene TRBJ1-1; 8 bases align to TRBD1. The CDR3 is made up of 16 amino acids. Looked up from germline, CDR1 is ENHRY and CDR2 is SYGVKD. Trimming cost V 6 bases and J 3 bases; bases outside gene matches: 12. CDR3 sequence: CAISDSDDRGYTEAFF. The CDR3 DNA is TGTGCCATCAGCGATTCCGACGACAGGGGATACACTGAAGCTTTCTTT.

The chain links TRBV7-9 to TRBJ2-2, with D possibly matching TRBD2 (5 bases). Germline CDR1 is SEHNR and CDR2 is FQNEAQ (reference sequence). Trimming took off 8 bases at V and 1 base at J, with 8 bases between the two ends. CDR3 length equals 13 residues. CDR3 protein: CASGRGNTGELFF. The CDR3 region has the DNA TGTGCCAGCGGACGGGGGAACACCGGGGAGCTGTTTTTT.

The chain uses TRBV5-4 and TRBJ2-5, with D perhaps TRBD2 (6 bases). In germline, CDR1 is SGHNT, CDR2 YYREEE (reference sequence). V was pared by 1 base and J by 7 bases, with 23 bases between. The CDR3 is 17 residues long. The CDR3, as DNA: TGTGCCAGCAGCTTGCCCGTTTTCGGGAGCTCCTCCCCGACCCAGTACTTC. Translating gives CASSLPVFGSSSPTQYF.

The chain couples TRBV6-6 to TRBJ1-6, with D maybe TRBD1 (6 bases). Germline CDR1 is MNHNY and CDR2 is SVGAGI (reference sequence). This CDR3 comprises 15 residues. With 7 bases removed from V and 6 bases from J, the gap between germline ends came to 16 bases. CDR3 sequence (DNA): TGTGCCAGCACCCATACAGGGATTCTTAATTCACCCCTCCACTTT. This gives the protein CASTHTGILNSPLHF.

V is TRBV7-2 and J is TRBJ1-2, with D hard to call. Trimming shortened V by 0 bases and J by 5 bases, and 13 bases separated the two germline ends. Germline lookup yields CDR1 SGHTA and CDR2 FQGNSA. The CDR3 is made up of 15 amino acids. The DNA of the CDR3 is TGTGCCAGCAGCTTAGCAGGATCCGAGGTTTATGGCTACACCTTC. Its translation: CASSLAGSEVYGYTF.

This clone was counted a few times. The rearrangement uses TRBV2 and TRBJ2-2, with D hard to call. Germline V gives CDR1 SNHLY, CDR2 FYNNEI. Deletions cut 6 bases from V and 7 bases from J, with 12 bases between. This CDR3 has 13 amino acids. The CDR3 reads CASRRSWNGELFF. Written as DNA, the CDR3 is TGTGCCAGCAGGAGGTCGTGGAACGGGGAGCTGTTTTTT.

V is TRBV5-8 and J is TRBJ1-5; 7 bases fit TRBD1. CDR3 length equals 17 residues. Trimming at V came to 0 bases and at J to 3 bases, leaving 9 bases not matched to a gene. Germline-derived CDR1 and CDR2 are SGHTS and YDEGEE. The chain's CDR3 is CASSLAPLGQLNQPQHF. CDR3 in DNA: TGTGCCAGCAGCTTGGCCCCCCTGGGACAGCTCAATCAGCCCCAGCATTTT. The complete variable domain, with remaining parts taken from reference TRBV5-8 and TRBJ1-5, reads EAGVTQSPTHLIKTRGQQATLRCSPISGHTSVYWYQQALGLGLQFLLWYDEGEERNRGNFPPRFSGRQFPNYSSELNVNALELEDSALYLCASSLAPLGQLNQPQHFGDGTRLSIL.

The chain has TRBV5-5 and TRBJ1-1, with 8 bases that match TRBD1. The CDR3 is 13 residues long. J lost 5 bases, V lost 4 bases, and 4 bases had no gene match. Germline V gene sequence: CDR1 SGHKS, CDR2 YYEKEE (reference sequence). The CDR3 region has the DNA TGTGCCAGCAGCCCGACAGGGGTTACTGAAGCTTTCTTT. Its protein is CASSPTGVTEAFF. Complete variable domain (other parts from reference TRBV5-5 and TRBJ1-1): DAGVTQSPTHLIKTRGQQVTLRCSPISGHKSVSWYQQVLGQGPQFIFQYYEKEERGRGNFPDRFSARQFPNYSSELNVNALLLGDSALYLCASSPTGVTEAFFGQGTRLTVV.

V and J are TRBV19 and TRBJ2-1; 12 positions match TRBD2. Germline V gives CDR1 LNHDA, CDR2 SQIVND (reference sequence). CDR3 length equals 18 residues. The ends lost 3 bases at V and 0 bases at J; junction bases unmatched: 6. The CDR3 protein is CASSIFLAGGSSYNEQFF. DNA of the CDR3: TGTGCCAGTAGTATCTTTCTAGCGGGGGGGAGCTCCTACAATGAGCAGTTCTTC. The variable domain in full, with the rest retrieved from reference TRBV19 and TRBJ2-1, is DGGITQSPKYLFRKEGQNVTLSCEQNLNHDAMYWYRQDPGQGLRLIYYSQIVNDFQKGDIAEGYSVSREKKESFPLTVTSAQKNPTAFYLCASSIFLAGGSSYNEQFFGPGTRLTVL.

The rearrangement links TRBV19 to TRBJ2-1; the D gene is possibly TRBD2 (7 bases). Per germline, CDR1 LNHDA and CDR2 SQIVND (reference sequence). Trimming removed 5 bases at V and 8 bases at J, with 16 bases between. This CDR3 is 14 amino acids long. CDR3 residues: CASSARGGRDEQFF. CDR3 in DNA: TGTGCCAGTAGTGCACGCGGGGGCCGGGATGAGCAGTTCTTC.

This clone was recorded only once. The chain is built from TRBV5-1 and TRBJ1-2; 7 positions agree with TRBD1. The CDR3 contains 12 residues. The trim removed 4 bases at V and 5 bases at J, leaving 2 bases unmatched. The germline V gene has CDR1 SGHRS and CDR2 YFSETQ. CDR3: CASSPGGYGYTF. In DNA, the CDR3 is TGCGCCAGCAGCCCAGGGGGGTATGGCTACACCTTC.

The chain employs TRBV6-5 and TRBJ2-5, with 7 bases identical to TRBD2. V gave up 1 base and J gave up 5 bases; unmatched junction bases: 1. Looked up from germline, CDR1 is MNHEY and CDR2 is SVGAGI. The CDR3 is made up of 13 amino acids. The CDR3 reads CASSYYGGETQYF. CDR3 DNA sequence: TGTGCCAGCAGTTACTACGGGGGGGAGACCCAGTACTTC.

The rearrangement uses TRBV7-2 and TRBJ2-3, with 11 bases lining up with TRBD2. Losses at the gene ends were 1 base for V and 5 bases for J; bases not matched to a gene: 11. The CDR3 runs 18 residues. Germline V gives CDR1 SGHTA, CDR2 FQGNSA. The CDR3 protein is CASSLGISGGAWGDTQYF. The CDR3 nucleotides are TGTGCCAGCAGCTTAGGCATTAGCGGGGGGGCGTGGGGAGATACGCAGTATTTT.

The V gene is TRBV6-4, the J gene TRBJ1-1; D remains unclear. This CDR3 has 14 residues. Trimming left V 0 bases short and J 1 base short, with 6 bases between. Germline V CDR1 and CDR2: MRHNA, SNTAGT. The CDR3 reads CASSDSSRNTEAFF. For the CDR3, the DNA is TGTGCCAGCAGTGACTCATCGAGGAACACTGAAGCTTTCTTT.

CDR3 in amino acids: CASLGRRETQYF. The CDR3, as DNA: TGTGCCAGCCTGGGTCGGAGGGAGACCCAGTACTTC. The V and J genes are TRBV2 and TRBJ2-5; the D gene is possibly TRBD2 (5 bases). V lost 8 bases to trimming and J lost 5 bases, with 12 bases between them. CDR1 is SNHLY and CDR2 is FYNNEI in the germline V gene. CDR3 size: 12 residues. Based on the CDR3 plus reference TRBV2 and TRBJ2-5, the full variable domain is EPEVTQTPSHQVTQMGQEVILRCVPISNHLYFYWYRQILGQKVEFLVSFYNNEISEKSEIFDDQFSVERPDGSNFTLKIRSTKLEDSAMYFCASLGRRETQYFGPGTRLLVL.

The V call is TRBV25-1, the J call TRBJ2-1, with TRBD1 matching 7 bases. In germline, CDR1 is MGHDK, CDR2 SYGVNS. This CDR3 contains 18 residues. The V gene end was trimmed by 4 bases and the J gene end by 2 bases; junction bases not matched to a gene: 14. The chain's CDR3 is CASSGPYGQVFTYNEQFF. As DNA, the CDR3 is TGTGCCAGCAGTGGACCCTACGGACAGGTATTCACCTACAATGAGCAGTTCTTC.